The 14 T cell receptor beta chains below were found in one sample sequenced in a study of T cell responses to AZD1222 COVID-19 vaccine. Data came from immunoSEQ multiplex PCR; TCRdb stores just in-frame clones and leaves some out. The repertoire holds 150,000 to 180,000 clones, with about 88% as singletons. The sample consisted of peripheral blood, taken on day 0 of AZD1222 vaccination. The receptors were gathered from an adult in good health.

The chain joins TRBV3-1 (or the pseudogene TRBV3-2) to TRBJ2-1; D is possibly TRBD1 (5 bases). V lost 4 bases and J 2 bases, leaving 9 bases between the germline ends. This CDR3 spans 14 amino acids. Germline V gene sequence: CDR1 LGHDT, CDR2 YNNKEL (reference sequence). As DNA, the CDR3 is TGTGCCAGCAGCCTTTCAGGGACCTACAATGAGCAGTTCTTC. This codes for CASSLSGTYNEQFF.

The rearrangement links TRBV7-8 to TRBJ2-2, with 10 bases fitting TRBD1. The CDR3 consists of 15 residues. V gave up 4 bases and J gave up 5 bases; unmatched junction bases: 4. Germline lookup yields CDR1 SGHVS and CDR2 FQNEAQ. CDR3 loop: CASSSRGQGTGELFF. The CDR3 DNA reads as TGTGCCAGCAGCTCAAGGGGACAGGGGACCGGGGAGCTGTTTTTT.

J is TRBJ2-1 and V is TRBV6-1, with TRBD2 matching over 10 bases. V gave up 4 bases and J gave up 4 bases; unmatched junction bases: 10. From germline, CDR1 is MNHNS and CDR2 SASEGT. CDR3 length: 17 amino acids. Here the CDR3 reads CASSGTLGGLAYNEQFF. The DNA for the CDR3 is TGTGCCAGCAGTGGGACTCTGGGGGGACTAGCGTACAATGAGCAGTTCTTC.

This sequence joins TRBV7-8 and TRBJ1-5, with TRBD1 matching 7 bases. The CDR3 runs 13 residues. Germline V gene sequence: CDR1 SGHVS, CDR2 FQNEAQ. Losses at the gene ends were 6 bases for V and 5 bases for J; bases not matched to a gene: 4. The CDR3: CASSRDSHQPQHF. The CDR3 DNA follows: TGTGCCAGCAGTCGGGACAGCCATCAGCCCCAGCATTTT.

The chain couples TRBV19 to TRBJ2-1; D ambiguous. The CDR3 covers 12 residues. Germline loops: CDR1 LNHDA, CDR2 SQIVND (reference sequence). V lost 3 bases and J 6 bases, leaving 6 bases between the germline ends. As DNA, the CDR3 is TGTGCCAGTAGTATTTTAGGCAATGAGCAGTTCTTC. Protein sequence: CASSILGNEQFF.

As DNA, the CDR3 is TGTGCCAGCAGCGTAGAAATGGGGGGACCCCTCCACTTT. Its translation: CASSVEMGGPLHF. V and J are TRBV9 and TRBJ1-6, with D possibly being TRBD1 (5 bases). V was trimmed by 0 bases and J by 12 bases, leaving 10 bases between them. CDR3 length: 13 amino acids. Germline CDR1 SGDLS, CDR2 YYNGEE.

DNA of the CDR3: TGTGCCAGCAGTTATACGACACTCTCCTACGAGCAGTACTTC. Translated, it gives CASSYTTLSYEQYF. The rearrangement uses TRBV6-2 or TRBV6-3 and TRBJ2-7; D remains unclear. This CDR3 comprises 14 residues. The V gene's germline CDR1 is MNHEY and CDR2 SVGEGT. Trimming removed 3 bases at V and 0 bases at J, with 9 bases between.

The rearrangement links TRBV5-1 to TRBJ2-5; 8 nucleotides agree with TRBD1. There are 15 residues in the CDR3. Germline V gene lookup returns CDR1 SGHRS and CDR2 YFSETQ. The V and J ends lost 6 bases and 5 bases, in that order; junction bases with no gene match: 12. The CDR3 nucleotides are TGCGCCAGCACCTCGGCCCAGGGGGCGCGGGAGACCCAGTACTTC. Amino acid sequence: CASTSAQGARETQYF.

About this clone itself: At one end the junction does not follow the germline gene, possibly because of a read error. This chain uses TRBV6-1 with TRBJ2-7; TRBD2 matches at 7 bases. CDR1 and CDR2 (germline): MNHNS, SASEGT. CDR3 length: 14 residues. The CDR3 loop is CASSKAGPSYEQYF. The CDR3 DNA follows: TGTGCCAGCAGTAAAGCGGGGCCCTCCTACGAGCAGTACTTC.

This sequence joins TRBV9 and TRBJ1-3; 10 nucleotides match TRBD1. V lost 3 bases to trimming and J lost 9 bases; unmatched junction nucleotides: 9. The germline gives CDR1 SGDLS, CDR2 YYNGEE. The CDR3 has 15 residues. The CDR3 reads CASSAVGDRGTTIYF. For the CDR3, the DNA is TGTGCCAGCAGCGCTGTCGGGGACAGGGGTACCACCATATATTTT.

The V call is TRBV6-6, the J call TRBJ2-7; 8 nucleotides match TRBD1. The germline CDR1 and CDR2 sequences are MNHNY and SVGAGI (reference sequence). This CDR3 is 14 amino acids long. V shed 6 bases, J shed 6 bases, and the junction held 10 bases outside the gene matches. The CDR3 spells CASSTDRGLGEQYF. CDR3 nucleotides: TGTGCCAGCAGCACCGACAGGGGTCTAGGCGAGCAGTACTTC.

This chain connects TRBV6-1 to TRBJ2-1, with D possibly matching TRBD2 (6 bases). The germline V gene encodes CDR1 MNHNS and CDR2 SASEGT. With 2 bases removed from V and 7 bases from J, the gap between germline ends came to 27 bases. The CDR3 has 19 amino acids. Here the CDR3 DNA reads TGTGCCAGCAGTGAATCCGGCGGGACGACCCCAGGAAGAGGGAATGAGCAGTTCTTC. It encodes CASSESGGTTPGRGNEQFF.

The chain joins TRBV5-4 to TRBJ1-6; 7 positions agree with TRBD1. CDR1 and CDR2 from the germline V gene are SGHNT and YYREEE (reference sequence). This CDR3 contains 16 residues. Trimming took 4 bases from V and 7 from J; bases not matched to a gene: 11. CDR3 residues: CASSPVRGTANSPLHF. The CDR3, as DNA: TGTGCCAGCAGCCCCGTGCGCGGGACAGCAAATTCACCCCTCCACTTT. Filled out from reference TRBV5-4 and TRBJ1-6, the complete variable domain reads ETGVTQSPTHLIKTRGQQVTLRCSSQSGHNTVSWYQQALGQGPQFIFQYYREEENGRGNFPPRFSGLQFPNYSSELNVNALELDDSALYLCASSPVRGTANSPLHFGNGTRLTVT.

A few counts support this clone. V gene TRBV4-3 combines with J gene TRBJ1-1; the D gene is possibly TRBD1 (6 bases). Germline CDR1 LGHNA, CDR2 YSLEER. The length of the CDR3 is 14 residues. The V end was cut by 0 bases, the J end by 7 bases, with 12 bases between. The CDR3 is CASSQDRTEGEAFF. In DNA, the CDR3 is TGCGCCAGCAGCCAAGACAGGACAGAAGGTGAAGCTTTCTTT.